Shown below are 30 T cell receptor beta chains from a single sample sequenced in a study of breast tumors, draining lymph nodes, adjacent tissues. One entry per CDR3 protein results from TCRdb running MiXCR on the multiplex PCR reads. The table lists 85,000 to 120,000 distinct CDR3 sequences, approximately 28% of them singletons, with around 5.9% in the top ten. The lymph nodes were axillary draining lymph nodes from breast cancer patients. Sequencing was done on a sample of axillary lymph node tissue. Every receptor here comes from a female donor with breast cancer. Some clones in this sample may be carry-over from other donors' samples.

This clonotype was observed many times. The chain employs TRBV20-1 and TRBJ1-1, with 7 bases identical to TRBD1. CDR3 length: 17 amino acids. Germline CDR1 reads DFQATT; CDR2 reads SNEGSKA (reference sequence). The junction had 23 bases not matched to a gene; V was cut back by 3 bases and J by 10 bases. CDR3 sequence: CSARGAILGQEKGGAFF. The CDR3 bases are TGCAGTGCTAGGGGGGCTATACTCGGACAGGAAAAGGGGGGAGCTTTCTTT.

On this clonotype itself: A much more abundant neighbour one base away suggests this may be a read error. V usage is TRBV19 and J usage is TRBJ2-1, with 8 bases lining up with TRBD2. CDR3 size: 17 residues. From germline, CDR1 is LNHDA and CDR2 SQIVND (reference sequence). Written as DNA, the CDR3 is TGTGCCAGTAGTCAAGGTCGGGTCGGGAGGGGGTACAATGAGCAGTCCTTC. It is translated as CASSQGRVGRGYNEQSF.

Of note for this clonotype: It may be a read error: a sequence one base away is much more abundant. CDR3 in amino acids: CASSQDISPYNEQLF. CDR3 coding DNA: TGTGCCAGCAGCCAGGACATTTCTCCCTACAATGAGCAGCTCTTC. The V call is TRBV7-3, the J call TRBJ2-1; D is perhaps TRBD1 (5 bases). The CDR3 consists of 15 residues. CDR1 is SGHTA and CDR2 is FQGTGA in the germline V gene.

Comment on this clonotype: At one boundary the junction diverges from the germline segment, which might be a read error. This chain connects TRBV5-4 to TRBJ2-2; TRBD2 agrees at 8 bases. CDR3 size: 15 residues. The germline CDR1 and CDR2 sequences are SGHNT and YYREEE (reference sequence). The CDR3 region is CASSSGGGNAGELFF. In DNA, the CDR3 is TGTGCCAGCAGCTCCGGGGGGGGGAACGCCGGGGAGCTGTTTTTT.

V gene TRBV5-4 combines with J gene TRBJ2-3; 8 bases match TRBD2. V lost 4 bases, J lost 1 base, and 2 bases stayed unmatched. The V gene's germline CDR1 is SGHNT and CDR2 YYREEE (reference sequence). The CDR3 has 14 amino acids. CDR3 loop: CASSTSGRTDTQYF. In nucleotides, the CDR3 is TGTGCCAGCAGCACTAGCGGCCGCACAGATACGCAGTATTTT.

Notes on this clonotype: This could be a read error, since a much larger clone is one nucleotide away. The J gene is TRBJ2-2, the V gene TRBV6-2 or TRBV6-3; D might be TRBD2 (5 bases). Germline V gives CDR1 MNHEY, CDR2 SVGEGT. The CDR3 has 13 residues. The DNA of the CDR3 is TGTGGCAGCAGTTACGAGGGATCCGGGGAGCTGTTTTTT. Translating gives CGSSYEGSGELFF.

The chain has TRBV20-1 and TRBJ2-7, with D possibly being TRBD1 (5 bases). Germline lookup yields CDR1 DFQATT and CDR2 SNEGSKA (reference sequence). The CDR3 totals 14 residues. Trimming left V 1 base short and J 6 bases short, with 16 bases between. The CDR3 coding sequence is TGCAGTGCTAGAGGGCAGGGTGTGGCTGGCGAGCAGTACTTC. It is translated as CSARGQGVAGEQYF.

Concerning this clonotype itself: A much larger clone is a single base away; this may be a read error. This sequence joins TRBV2 and TRBJ2-4, with D possibly being TRBD2 (5 bases). Germline values: CDR1 SNHLY, CDR2 FYNNEI. The length of the CDR3 is 15 residues. Here the CDR3 DNA reads TGTGCCAGCAGTGAGGGCCAGCTAGCCAAAAACATTCGGTACTTC. This encodes CASSEGQLAKNIRYF. The whole variable domain, filled in from reference TRBV2 and TRBJ2-4, reads EPEVTQTPSHQVTQMGQEVILRCVPISNHLYFYWYRQILGQKVEFLVSFYNNEISEKSEIFDDQFSVERPDGSNFTLKIRSTKLEDSAMYFCASSEGQLAKNIRYFGAGTRLSVL.

This clonotype was recorded at least ten times. This may be a read error: a much more frequent sequence differs by one nucleotide. This likely comes from a read error, as the CDR3 has no conserved phenylalanine or tryptophan at its end. V gene TRBV7-9 combines with J gene TRBJ2-5; D unclear. The CDR3 length is 14 residues. Germline values: CDR1 SEHNR, CDR2 FQNEAQ (reference sequence). With 1 base removed from V and 0 bases from J, the gap between germline ends came to 6 bases. CDR3 nucleotide sequence: TGTGCCAGCAGCTTAGATCAGGACCAAGAGACCCAGTACCTC. Translating it yields CASSLDQDQETQYL.

CDR3 nucleotide sequence: TGTGCCAGCAGCTTAGTAGGACAGGGGGCGCGGAATTCACCCCTCCACTTT. Its protein product is CASSLVGQGARNSPLHF. The chain couples TRBV7-9 to TRBJ1-6; 11 bases fit TRBD1. The ends lost 1 base at V and 7 bases at J; junction bases unmatched: 6. The germline V gene encodes CDR1 SEHNR and CDR2 FQNEAQ (reference sequence). The CDR3 totals 17 residues. The full variable domain, in which reference TRBV7-9 and TRBJ1-6 provide the parts outside the CDR3, is DTGVSQNPRHKITKRGQNVTFRCDPISEHNRLYWYRQTLGQGPEFLTYFQNEAQLEKSRLLSDRFSAERPKGSFSTLEIQRTEQGDSAMYLCASSLVGQGARNSPLHFGNGTRLTVT.

At least ten counts were recorded for this clonotype. This rearrangement joins TRBV6-6 to TRBJ2-7; D may be TRBD1 or TRBD2 (5 bases each). The germline V gene has CDR1 MNHNY and CDR2 SVGAGI (reference sequence). The V end was cut by 6 bases, the J end by 0 bases, with 12 bases between. There are 14 residues in the CDR3. CDR3 loop: CASRLGALSYEQYF. Here the CDR3 DNA reads TGTGCCAGCAGACTCGGGGCCCTCTCCTACGAGCAGTACTTC.

This clonotype was found a few times. A single base separates this from a much larger clone, so it may be a read error. The chain links TRBV5-6 to TRBJ2-5, with D tentatively TRBD1 or TRBD2 (6 bases each). V was trimmed by 7 bases and J by 4 bases, leaving 17 bases between them. The germline V gene encodes CDR1 SGHDT and CDR2 YYEEEE. The CDR3 spans 14 residues. The CDR3: CASSQGGTSETQYF. The CDR3 bases are TGTGCCAGCTCGCAAGGGGGGACTTCAGAGACCCAGTACTTC.

In its sample, this clonotype was seen many times. The chain combines TRBV12-3 or TRBV12-4 with TRBJ1-2, with D tentatively TRBD1 (6 bases). V lost 4 bases to trimming and J lost 3 bases, with 15 bases between them. This CDR3 region has 15 residues. The CDR3 loop is CASSSEGGLDYGYTF. The CDR3 coding sequence is TGTGCCAGCAGTTCCGAGGGGGGCTTGGACTATGGCTACACCTTC.

Points on this clonotype: A read error is possible here, since a much larger clone lies one base away. The J gene is TRBJ2-7, the V gene TRBV28, with D possibly TRBD1 on 5 matching bases. The CDR3 sequence is 12 residues long. The germline V gene has CDR1 MDHEN and CDR2 SYDVKM. CDR3 residues: CAGRTDIYEQYF. The CDR3 bases are TGTGCCGGCAGAACGGACATCTACGAGCAGTACTTC.

A remark on this clonotype: This may stem from a read error, because a much larger clone lies one nucleotide away. The chain is built from TRBV5-6 and TRBJ2-6; D is perhaps TRBD1 (5 bases). The CDR3 is 19 amino acids. V lost 0 bases and J 3 bases, leaving 19 bases between the germline ends. Germline CDR1 and CDR2: SGHDT and YYEEEE. DNA for the CDR3: TGTGCCAGCAGCTTGGACCGGGCCAGGGATTTAGATGGGGCCAACGTCCTGACTTTC. Translated, it gives CASSLDRARDLDGANVLTF.

This clonotype came up once. The chain joins TRBV6-1 to TRBJ2-7, with D unclear. Germline values: CDR1 MNHNS, CDR2 SASEGT. The CDR3 extends over 14 amino acids. V lost 5 bases and J 2 bases, leaving 13 bases between the germline ends. The CDR3 DNA reads TGTGCCAGCAGTCGCCGGGTTAACGCCTACGAGCAGTACTTC. It translates to CASSRRVNAYEQYF.

The rearrangement joins TRBV6-2 or TRBV6-3 to TRBJ2-6; possible D gene TRBD1, 6 bases. The CDR3 covers 15 residues. The V gene's germline CDR1 is MNHEY and CDR2 SVGEGT. Trimming left V 6 bases short and J 1 base short, with 10 bases between. Here the CDR3 DNA reads TGTGCCAGCAGGGGAACAGGGTCTGGGGCCAACGTCCTGACTTTC. It yields the protein CASRGTGSGANVLTF.

At least ten counts were recorded for this clonotype. The chain uses TRBV2 and TRBJ2-1; tentatively, D is TRBD2 (5 bases). V gave up 2 bases and J gave up 5 bases, with 16 bases separating them. The CDR3 contains 16 residues. The germline gives CDR1 SNHLY, CDR2 FYNNEI. Written as DNA, the CDR3 is TGTGCCAGCAGTGAAACCGTCAGCGGACTTAACAATGAGCAGTTCTTC. Encoded protein: CASSETVSGLNNEQFF.

This clonotype was counted between two and nine times. V is TRBV6-2 or TRBV6-3 and J is TRBJ2-2, with D perhaps matching TRBD2 (6 bases). This CDR3 contains 16 residues. With 3 bases removed from V and 1 base from J, the gap between germline ends came to 12 bases. The germline V gene encodes CDR1 MNHEY and CDR2 SVGEGT. CDR3 loop: CASSYHLAQNTGELFF. Here the CDR3 DNA reads TGTGCCAGCAGTTATCACCTAGCGCAGAACACCGGGGAGCTGTTTTTT.

V is TRBV6-5 and J is TRBJ1-1; 7 nucleotides agree with TRBD1. There are 14 residues in the CDR3. Per germline, CDR1 MNHEY and CDR2 SVGAGI. V shed 6 bases and J 5 bases; nucleotides not matched to a gene: 9. CDR3 sequence reads: CASSRRQGRTEAFF. The DNA of the CDR3 is TGTGCCAGCAGCCGGAGACAGGGTAGGACTGAAGCTTTCTTT.

The genes are TRBV12-3 or TRBV12-4 and TRBJ2-1, with 11 bases fitting TRBD1. The trim removed 5 bases at V and 6 bases at J, leaving 9 bases unmatched. This CDR3 is built from 16 residues. CDR3 DNA: TGTGCCAGCAGTGACGCCGGGACAGGGGGGCGCAATGAGCAGTTCTTC. Protein product: CASSDAGTGGRNEQFF.

This clonotype showed up many times. The chain is built from TRBV5-1 and TRBJ1-6, with D perhaps TRBD1 (5 bases). Germline-derived CDR1 and CDR2 are SGHRS and YFSETQ. The CDR3 totals 16 residues. The germline V and J ends were trimmed by 4 bases and 5 bases, with 16 bases remaining between them. The CDR3 region is CASSQLGTDNNSPLHF. CDR3 bases: TGCGCCAGCAGCCAACTCGGGACTGATAATAATTCACCCCTCCACTTT. Complete variable domain (other parts from reference TRBV5-1 and TRBJ1-6): KAGVTQTPRYLIKTRGQQVTLSCSPISGHRSVSWYQQTPGQGLQFLFEYFSETQRNKGNFPGRFSGRQFSNSRSEMNVSTLELGDSALYLCASSQLGTDNNSPLHFGNGTRLTVT.

This clonotype was observed many times. J is TRBJ1-3 and V is TRBV12-5; no clear D gene. V lost 6 bases, J lost 2 bases, and 17 bases lay in between. Per the germline V gene, CDR1 is LGHNT and CDR2 is FRNRAP. The CDR3 contains 16 residues. The CDR3 spells CASGPGQPGPGNTIYF. The CDR3 DNA follows: TGTGCTAGTGGCCCCGGCCAACCCGGGCCTGGAAACACCATATATTTT.

This clonotype occurred many times. The V gene is TRBV14, the J gene TRBJ2-1, with a tentative D call TRBD2 (5 bases). The germline gives CDR1 SGHDN, CDR2 FVKESK. This CDR3 contains 14 residues. V was clipped by 5 bases and J by 7 bases, with 15 bases between them. The CDR3 sequence is CASSVLGPGNEQFF. The CDR3 DNA sequence: TGTGCCAGCAGCGTACTAGGACCTGGGAATGAGCAGTTCTTC.

In its sample, this clonotype was seen many times. This chain uses TRBV25-1 with TRBJ2-5, with D possibly TRBD2 on 6 matching bases. V lost 0 bases to trimming and J lost 2 bases, with 13 bases between them. CDR1 MGHDK and CDR2 SYGVNS come from the germline V gene. The CDR3 runs 16 residues. The CDR3 DNA is TGTGCCAGCAGTGAATATTTTGGGACTGAACAAGAGACCCAGTACTTC. Translating gives CASSEYFGTEQETQYF.

This clonotype was picked up many times. At one end the junction does not follow the germline gene, possibly because of a read error. V is TRBV9 and J is TRBJ2-5; D is unclear. Per germline, CDR1 SGDLS and CDR2 YYNGEE. The CDR3 covers 14 residues. The CDR3 bases are TGTGCCAGCAGCGTAGGGGTGGTTCTCGAGACCCAGTCCTTC. Protein sequence: CASSVGVVLETQSF.

This clonotype was observed a handful of times. The chain links TRBV20-1 to TRBJ1-1; no firm D call. Trimming cost V 3 bases and J 0 bases, with 2 bases left between them. CDR1 is DFQATT, CDR2 SNEGSKA, per germline (reference sequence). The CDR3 is 11 amino acids. The CDR3 loop is CSASVNTEAFF. The CDR3, as DNA: TGCAGTGCTAGCGTGAACACTGAAGCTTTCTTT.

As to this clonotype: A much larger clonotype is one base distant, so this may be a read error. This chain uses TRBV9 with TRBJ2-4, with a weak D call TRBD2 (5 bases). The CDR3 extends over 16 amino acids. Germline V gives CDR1 SGDLS, CDR2 YYNGEE. DNA of the CDR3: TGTGCCAGCAGCGTAGTGGGCCCTCTAGCCAAAAGCATTCAGTACTTC. This gives the protein CASSVVGPLAKSIQYF.

Many counts were recorded for this clonotype. The V gene is TRBV6-1, the J gene TRBJ2-3; D perhaps matches TRBD2 (6 bases). V lost 3 bases and J 1 base, leaving 8 bases between the germline ends. Germline values: CDR1 MNHNS, CDR2 SASEGT. CDR3 length equals 14 residues. The chain's CDR3 is CASSDGTRTDTQYF. For the CDR3, the DNA is TGTGCCAGCAGTGATGGGACTCGCACAGATACGCAGTATTTT.

Of note for this clonotype: This may stem from a read error, because a much larger clone lies one nucleotide away. The chain links TRBV20-1 to TRBJ1-1, with a possible D match to TRBD1 (6 bases). The length of the CDR3 is 13 residues. Germline V CDR1 and CDR2: DFQATT, SNEGSKA (reference sequence). With 6 bases removed from V and 6 bases from J, the gap between germline ends came to 17 bases. As DNA, the CDR3 is TGCAGTGCCCCCACACAGGGAAACGCTGAAGCTTTCTTT. The encoded protein is CSAPTQGNAEAFF.